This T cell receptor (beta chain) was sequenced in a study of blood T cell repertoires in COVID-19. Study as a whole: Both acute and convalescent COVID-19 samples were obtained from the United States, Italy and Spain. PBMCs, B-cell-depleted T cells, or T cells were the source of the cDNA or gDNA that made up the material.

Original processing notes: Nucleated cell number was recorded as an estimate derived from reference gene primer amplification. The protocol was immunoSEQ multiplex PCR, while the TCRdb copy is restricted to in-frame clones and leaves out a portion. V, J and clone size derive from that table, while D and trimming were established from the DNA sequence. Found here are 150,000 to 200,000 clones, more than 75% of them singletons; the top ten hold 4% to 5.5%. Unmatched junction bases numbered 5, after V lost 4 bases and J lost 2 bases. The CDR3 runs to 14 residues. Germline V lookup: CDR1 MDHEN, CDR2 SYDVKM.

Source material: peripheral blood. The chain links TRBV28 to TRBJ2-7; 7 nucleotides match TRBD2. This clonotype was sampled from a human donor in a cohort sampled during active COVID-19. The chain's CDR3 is CASSSGTITYEQYF. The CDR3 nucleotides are TGTGCCAGCAGTTCCGGGACTATCACCTACGAGCAGTACTTC.